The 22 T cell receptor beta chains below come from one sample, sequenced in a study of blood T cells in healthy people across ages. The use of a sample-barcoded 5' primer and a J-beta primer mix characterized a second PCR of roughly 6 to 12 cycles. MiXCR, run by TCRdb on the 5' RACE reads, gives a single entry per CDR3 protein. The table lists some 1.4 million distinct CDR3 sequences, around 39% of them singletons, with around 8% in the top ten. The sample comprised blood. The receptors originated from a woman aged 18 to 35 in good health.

The CDR3 is CASSLRTVYEQYF. In DNA, the CDR3 is TGTGCCAGCAGCCTAAGGACAGTATACGAGCAGTACTTC. The genes are TRBV11-2 and TRBJ2-7, with D perhaps TRBD1 (6 bases). The CDR3 runs to 13 residues. Trimming took 5 bases from V and 4 from J, leaving 12 bases between them. Germline CDR1 reads SGHAT; CDR2 reads FQNNGV.

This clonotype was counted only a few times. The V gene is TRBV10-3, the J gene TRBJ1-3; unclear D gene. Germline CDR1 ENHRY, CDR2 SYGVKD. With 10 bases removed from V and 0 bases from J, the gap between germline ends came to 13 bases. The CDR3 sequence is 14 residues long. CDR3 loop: CATRRQVSGNTIYF. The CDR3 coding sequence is TGTGCCACCCGCCGTCAGGTCTCTGGAAACACCATATATTTT.

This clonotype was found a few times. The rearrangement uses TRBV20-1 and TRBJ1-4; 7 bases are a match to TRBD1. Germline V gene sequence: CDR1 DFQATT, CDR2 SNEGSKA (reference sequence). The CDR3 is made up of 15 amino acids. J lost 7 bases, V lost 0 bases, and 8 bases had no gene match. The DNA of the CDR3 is TGCAGTGCTAGAGATCCAACAGGGGCAGGTGAAAAACTGTTTTTT. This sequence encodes CSARDPTGAGEKLFF.

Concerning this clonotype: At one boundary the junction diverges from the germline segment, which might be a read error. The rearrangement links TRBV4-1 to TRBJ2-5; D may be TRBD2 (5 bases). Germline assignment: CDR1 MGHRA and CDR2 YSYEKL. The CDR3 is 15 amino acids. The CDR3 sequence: CASSQDPSPQETLYF. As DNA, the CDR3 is TGCGCCAGCAGCCAAGATCCTAGCCCCCAAGAGACCCTGTACTTC.

CDR3 loop: CASSLAMIYNEQFF. In DNA, the CDR3 is TGCGCCAGCAGCTTGGCCATGATTTACAATGAGCAGTTCTTC. The chain uses TRBV5-1 and TRBJ2-1, with D unresolved. Germline V CDR1 and CDR2: SGHRS, YFSETQ. The CDR3 runs 14 residues. V lost 0 bases, J lost 4 bases, and 8 bases lay in between.

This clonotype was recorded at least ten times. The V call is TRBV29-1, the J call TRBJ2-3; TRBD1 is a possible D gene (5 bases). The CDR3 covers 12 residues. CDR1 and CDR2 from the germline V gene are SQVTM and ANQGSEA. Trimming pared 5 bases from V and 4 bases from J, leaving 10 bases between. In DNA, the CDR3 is TGCAGCGTTCGCAGGGCGTCAGATACGCAGTATTTT. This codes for CSVRRASDTQYF.

CDR3 loop: CASGLLTGPDTGELFF. CDR3 bases: TGTGCTAGTGGTTTGCTAACGGGCCCAGACACCGGGGAGCTGTTTTTT. J is TRBJ2-2 and V is TRBV12-5; no clear D. The CDR3 consists of 16 residues. Germline assignment: CDR1 LGHNT and CDR2 FRNRAP. The V gene lost 2 bases and the J gene lost 3 bases, with 13 bases spanning the gap.

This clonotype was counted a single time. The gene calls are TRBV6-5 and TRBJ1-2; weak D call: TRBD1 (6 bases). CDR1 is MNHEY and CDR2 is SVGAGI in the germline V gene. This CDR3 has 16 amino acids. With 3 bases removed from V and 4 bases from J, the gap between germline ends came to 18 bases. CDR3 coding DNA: TGTGCCAGCAGTTATCTTCTTCCCAGGGGCCCCTATGGCTACACCTTC. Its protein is CASSYLLPRGPYGYTF.

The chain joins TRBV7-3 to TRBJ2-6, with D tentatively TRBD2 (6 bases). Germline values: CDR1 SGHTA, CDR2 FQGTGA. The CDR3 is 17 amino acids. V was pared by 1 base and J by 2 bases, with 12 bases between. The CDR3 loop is CASSLIGEVPGANVLTF. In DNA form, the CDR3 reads TGTGCCAGCAGCTTAATAGGGGAGGTCCCTGGGGCCAACGTCCTGACTTTC.

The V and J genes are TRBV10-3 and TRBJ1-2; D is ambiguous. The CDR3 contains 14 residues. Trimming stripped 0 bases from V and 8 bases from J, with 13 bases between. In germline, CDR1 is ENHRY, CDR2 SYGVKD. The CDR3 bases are TGTGCCATCAGTGAGTCGACCCCAGCTGGGGGCTACACCTTC. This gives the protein CAISESTPAGGYTF.

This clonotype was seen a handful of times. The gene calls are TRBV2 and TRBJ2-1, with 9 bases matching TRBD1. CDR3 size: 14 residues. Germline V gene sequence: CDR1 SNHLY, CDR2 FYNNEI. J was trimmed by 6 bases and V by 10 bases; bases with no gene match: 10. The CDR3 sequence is CATLEGTGTNEQFF. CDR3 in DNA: TGTGCCACCCTGGAGGGGACAGGGACCAATGAGCAGTTCTTC.

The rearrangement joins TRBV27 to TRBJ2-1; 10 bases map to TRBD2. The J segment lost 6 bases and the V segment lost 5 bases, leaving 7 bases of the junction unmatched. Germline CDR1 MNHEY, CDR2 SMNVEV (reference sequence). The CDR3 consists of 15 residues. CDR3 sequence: CASSNPSGGRNEQFF. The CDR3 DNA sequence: TGTGCCAGCAGTAATCCTAGCGGGGGACGCAATGAGCAGTTCTTC.

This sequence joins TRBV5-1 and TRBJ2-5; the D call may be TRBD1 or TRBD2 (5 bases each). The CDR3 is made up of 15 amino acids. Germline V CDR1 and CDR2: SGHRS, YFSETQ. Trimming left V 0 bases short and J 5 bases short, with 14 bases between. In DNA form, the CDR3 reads TGCGCCAGCAGCTTGGCCCTTTTTGAGGGGGAGACCCAGTACTTC. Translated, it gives CASSLALFEGETQYF.

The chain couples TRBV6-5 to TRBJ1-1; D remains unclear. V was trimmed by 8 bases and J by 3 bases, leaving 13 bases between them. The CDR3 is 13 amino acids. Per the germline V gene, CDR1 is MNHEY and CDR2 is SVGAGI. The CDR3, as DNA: TGTGCCAGCGAGCGGATCGCGGACACTGAAGCTTTCTTT. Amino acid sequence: CASERIADTEAFF.

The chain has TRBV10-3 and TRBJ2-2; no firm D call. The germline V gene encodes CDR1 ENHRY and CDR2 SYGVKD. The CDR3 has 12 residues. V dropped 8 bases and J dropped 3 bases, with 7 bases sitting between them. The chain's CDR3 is CAIEIYTGELFF. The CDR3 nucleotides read TGTGCCATCGAGATTTACACCGGGGAGCTGTTTTTT.

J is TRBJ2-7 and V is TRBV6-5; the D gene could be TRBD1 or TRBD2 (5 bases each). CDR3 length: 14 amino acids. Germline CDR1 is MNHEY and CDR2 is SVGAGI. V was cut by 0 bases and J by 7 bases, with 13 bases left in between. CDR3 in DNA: TGTGCCAGCAGTTACTCGTCGGGGCAGTCTGAGCAGTACTTC. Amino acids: CASSYSSGQSEQYF.

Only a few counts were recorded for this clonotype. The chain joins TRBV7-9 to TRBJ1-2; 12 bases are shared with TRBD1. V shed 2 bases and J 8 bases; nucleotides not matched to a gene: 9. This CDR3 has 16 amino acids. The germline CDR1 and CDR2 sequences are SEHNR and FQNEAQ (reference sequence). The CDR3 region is CASSLRPGQGAEGYTF. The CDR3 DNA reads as TGTGCCAGCAGCTTAAGACCGGGACAGGGGGCAGAGGGCTACACCTTC. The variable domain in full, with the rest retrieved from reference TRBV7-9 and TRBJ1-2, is DTGVSQNPRHKITKRGQNVTFRCDPISEHNRLYWYRQTLGQGPEFLTYFQNEAQLEKSRLLSDRFSAERPKGSFSTLEIQRTEQGDSAMYLCASSLRPGQGAEGYTFGSGTRLTVV.

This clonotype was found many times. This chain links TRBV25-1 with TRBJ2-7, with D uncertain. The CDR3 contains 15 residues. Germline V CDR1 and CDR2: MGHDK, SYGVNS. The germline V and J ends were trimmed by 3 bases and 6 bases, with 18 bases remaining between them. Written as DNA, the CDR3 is TGTGCCAGCAGTGACCATCGACGAGGCCCTCTCGAGCAGTACTTC. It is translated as CASSDHRRGPLEQYF.

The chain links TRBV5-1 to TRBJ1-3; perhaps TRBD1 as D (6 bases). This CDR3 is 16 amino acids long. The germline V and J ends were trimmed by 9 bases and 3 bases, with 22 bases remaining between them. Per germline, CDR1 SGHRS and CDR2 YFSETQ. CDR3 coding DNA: TGCGCCACAAGACGGGACACCTCGGGTATTGGAAACACCATATATTTT. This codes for CATRRDTSGIGNTIYF.

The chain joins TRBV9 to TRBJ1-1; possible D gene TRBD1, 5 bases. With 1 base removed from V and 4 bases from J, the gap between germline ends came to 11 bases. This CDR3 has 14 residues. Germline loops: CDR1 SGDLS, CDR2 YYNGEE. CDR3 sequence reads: CASSVLPGGTEAFF. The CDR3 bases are TGTGCCAGCAGCGTATTGCCCGGGGGCACTGAAGCTTTCTTT.

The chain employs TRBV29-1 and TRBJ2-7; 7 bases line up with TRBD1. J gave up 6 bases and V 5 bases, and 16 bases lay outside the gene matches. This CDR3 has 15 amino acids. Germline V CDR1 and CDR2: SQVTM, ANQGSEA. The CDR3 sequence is CSVSPNDRVEGEQYF. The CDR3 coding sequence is TGCAGCGTTTCGCCGAATGACAGGGTCGAAGGCGAGCAGTACTTC.

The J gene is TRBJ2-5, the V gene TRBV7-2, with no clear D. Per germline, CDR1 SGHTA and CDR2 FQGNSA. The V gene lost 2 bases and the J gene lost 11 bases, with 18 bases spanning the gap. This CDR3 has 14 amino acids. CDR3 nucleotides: TGTGCCAGCAGCTTATTGGGATATAACAATGAGCAGTACTTC. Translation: CASSLLGYNNEQYF.